Below are 8 T cell receptor beta chains sequenced from a single sample in a study of cytomegalovirus exposure and HLA in healthy donors. Use of 60 Vbeta and 13 Jbeta primers characterized the PCR. Assay used: immunoSEQ multiplex PCR; TCRdb lists only in-frame clones, some missing. The data show 200,000 or so clones, just under 70% seen once. The sequencing sample was made of PBMCs. The receptors stem from a man in his forties or fifties in good health and CMV-seropositive.

V usage is TRBV5-1 and J usage is TRBJ1-4; 7 bases agree with TRBD1. Per the germline V gene, CDR1 is SGHRS and CDR2 is YFSETQ. V shed 3 bases, J shed 6 bases, and the junction held 11 bases outside the gene matches. The CDR3 covers 16 residues. This CDR3 is CASSSADRDLDEKLFF. The CDR3 DNA reads as TGCGCCAGCAGCTCAGCAGACAGGGATCTGGATGAAAAACTGTTTTTT.

The chain couples TRBV2 to TRBJ2-1; 12 bases fit TRBD2. Trimming cost V 11 bases and J 5 bases; bases outside gene matches: 16. The CDR3 is made up of 17 amino acids. Germline V gives CDR1 SNHLY, CDR2 FYNNEI. CDR3 in amino acids: CAGLGTSGGKSNNEQFF. The CDR3 DNA reads TGTGCCGGTTTAGGTACTAGCGGGGGGAAAAGTAACAATGAGCAGTTCTTC.

The rearrangement uses TRBV4-2 and TRBJ2-1, with 10 positions matching TRBD2. Per the germline V gene, CDR1 is LGHNA and CDR2 is YNFKEQ. The CDR3 covers 17 residues. The J segment lost 10 bases and the V segment lost 0 bases, leaving 12 bases of the junction unmatched. The CDR3 DNA follows: TGTGCCAGCAGCCAAGAGTTAGGTACTAGCGGGACGGTGGAGCAGTTCTTC. It translates to CASSQELGTSGTVEQFF.

Details on this clone: The CDR3 ends on some other residue instead of the conserved phenylalanine or tryptophan, so this is likely a read error. The genes are TRBV6-5 and TRBJ1-4; D is unclear. The ends were cut back, 6 bases at V and 3 bases at J, with 5 bases in the middle. The CDR3 is 12 residues long. Germline loops: CDR1 MNHEY, CDR2 SVGAGI. CDR3 DNA sequence: TGTGCCAGCAGCCAGGCTAATGAAAAACTGTTTCTT. It encodes CASSQANEKLFL.

The CDR3: CASSWGGRGPQHTEAFF. The DNA of the CDR3 is TGTGCCAGCAGCTGGGGAGGTAGGGGGCCTCAACACACTGAAGCTTTCTTT. V gene TRBV11-2 combines with J gene TRBJ1-1; 7 bases map to TRBD1. CDR1 and CDR2 (germline): SGHAT, FQNNGV. The trim removed 4 bases at V and 3 bases at J, leaving 14 bases unmatched. This CDR3 is 17 amino acids long. Based on the CDR3 plus reference TRBV11-2 and TRBJ1-1, the full variable domain is EAGVAQSPRYKIIEKRQSVAFWCNPISGHATLYWYQQILGQGPKLLIQFQNNGVVDDSQLPKDRFSAERLKGVDSTLKIQPAKLEDSAVYLCASSWGGRGPQHTEAFFGQGTRLTVV.

The V gene is TRBV7-9, the J gene TRBJ2-3; weak D call: TRBD1 (5 bases). V was cut by 5 bases and J by 6 bases, with 15 bases left in between. CDR1 and CDR2 from the germline V gene are SEHNR and FQNEAQ (reference sequence). The CDR3 spans 14 residues. The CDR3 region has the DNA TGTGCCAGCAGCCCCGCCTTACAGGTTGATACGCAGTATTTT. Its translation is CASSPALQVDTQYF.

This sequence joins TRBV2 and TRBJ2-7; 12 nucleotides agree with TRBD2. The CDR3 extends over 17 amino acids. Germline CDR1 is SNHLY and CDR2 is FYNNEI. The junction had 8 bases not matched to a gene; V was cut back by 4 bases and J by 1 base. CDR3 loop: CASSARTSGVLSYEQYF. The CDR3 nucleotides read TGTGCCAGCAGTGCCCGGACTAGCGGGGTTCTGTCCTACGAGCAGTACTTC.

This clone was seen only a few times. Other DNA sequences in the same sample also yield this CDR3. This chain uses TRBV6-5 with TRBJ2-5; 8 bases align to TRBD2. Germline trimming cut 4 bases from V and 4 bases from J; bases unmatched to any gene: 5. This CDR3 region has 14 residues. Per the germline V gene, CDR1 is MNHEY and CDR2 is SVGAGI. CDR3: CASSSPGGGETQYF. Written as DNA, the CDR3 is TGTGCCAGCAGTTCCCCCGGGGGGGGAGAGACCCAGTACTTC.